The present T cell receptor (beta chain) was sequenced within a study of radiation and T cells in renal cell carcinoma. The time point: blood 2 weeks post-SBRT. Sample treatment: 15 Gy SBRT to primary tumor, nephrectomy 4 weeks later. Repertoires were generated with immunoSEQ multiplex PCR, while TCRdb's copy carries only in-frame clones and drops some. The sample gives about 120,000 clones, 81% of which show up once; roughly 6% is in the top ten. The sample holds one count of this clone. This CDR3 comprises 15 residues. Germline loops: CDR1 SGHRS, CDR2 YFSETQ. J was trimmed by 6 bases and V by 4 bases; bases with no gene match: 12.

This TCR was recovered from a man aged 50 to 59 with renal cell carcinoma. The V gene is TRBV5-1, the J gene TRBJ1-1, with TRBD1 matching 7 bases. This specimen consisted of blood, obtained from a patient whose treatment included radiotherapy and nephrectomy. The CDR3 nucleotides are TGCGCCAGCAGCGGAATGACAGGGTGGAAGGCTGAAGCTTTCTTT. Its protein product is CASSGMTGWKAEAFF.